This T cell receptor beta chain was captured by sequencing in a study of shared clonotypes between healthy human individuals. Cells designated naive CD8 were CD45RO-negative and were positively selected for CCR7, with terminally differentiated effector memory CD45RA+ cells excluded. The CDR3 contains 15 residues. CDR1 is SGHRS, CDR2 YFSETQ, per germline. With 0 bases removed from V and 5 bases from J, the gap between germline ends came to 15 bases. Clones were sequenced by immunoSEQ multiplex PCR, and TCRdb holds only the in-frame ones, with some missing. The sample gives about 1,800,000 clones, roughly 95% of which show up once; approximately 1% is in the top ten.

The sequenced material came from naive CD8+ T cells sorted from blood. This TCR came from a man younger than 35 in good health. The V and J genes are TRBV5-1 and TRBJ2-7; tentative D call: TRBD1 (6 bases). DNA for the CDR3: TGCGCCAGCAGCTTGGCCTCAGGGGCTGTCCACGAGCAGTACTTC. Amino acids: CASSLASGAVHEQYF.